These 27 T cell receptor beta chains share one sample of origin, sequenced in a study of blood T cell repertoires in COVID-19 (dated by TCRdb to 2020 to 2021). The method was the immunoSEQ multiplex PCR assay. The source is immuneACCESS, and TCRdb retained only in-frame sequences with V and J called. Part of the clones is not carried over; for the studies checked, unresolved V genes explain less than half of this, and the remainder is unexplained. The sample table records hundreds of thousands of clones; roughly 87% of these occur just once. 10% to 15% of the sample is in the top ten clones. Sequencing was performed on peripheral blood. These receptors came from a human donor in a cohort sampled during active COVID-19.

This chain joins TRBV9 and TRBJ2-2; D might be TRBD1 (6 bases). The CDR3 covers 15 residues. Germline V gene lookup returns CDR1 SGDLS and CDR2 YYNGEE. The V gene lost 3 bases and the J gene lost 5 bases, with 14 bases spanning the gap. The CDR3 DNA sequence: TGTGCCAGCAGCGAAGGGACACTTCAGACCGGGGAGCTGTTTTTT. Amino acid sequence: CASSEGTLQTGELFF. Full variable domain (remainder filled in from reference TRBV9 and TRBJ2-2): DSGVTQTPKHLITATGQRVTLRCSPRSGDLSVYWYQQSLDQGLQFLIQYYNGEERAKGNILERFSAQQFPDLHSELNLSSLELGDSALYFCASSEGTLQTGELFFGEGSRLTVL.

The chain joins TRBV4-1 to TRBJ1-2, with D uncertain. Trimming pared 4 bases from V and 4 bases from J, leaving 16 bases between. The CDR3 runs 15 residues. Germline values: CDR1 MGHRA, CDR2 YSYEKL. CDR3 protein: CASSPQSGEPYGYTF. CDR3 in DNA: TGCGCCAGCAGCCCCCAAAGCGGGGAACCCTATGGCTACACCTTC.

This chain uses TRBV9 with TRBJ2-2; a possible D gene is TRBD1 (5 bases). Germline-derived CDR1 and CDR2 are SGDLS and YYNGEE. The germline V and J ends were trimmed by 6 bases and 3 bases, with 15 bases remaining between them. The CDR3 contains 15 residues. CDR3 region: CASTQAGRDTGELFF. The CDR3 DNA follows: TGTGCCAGCACCCAAGCCGGCAGGGACACCGGGGAGCTGTTTTTT.

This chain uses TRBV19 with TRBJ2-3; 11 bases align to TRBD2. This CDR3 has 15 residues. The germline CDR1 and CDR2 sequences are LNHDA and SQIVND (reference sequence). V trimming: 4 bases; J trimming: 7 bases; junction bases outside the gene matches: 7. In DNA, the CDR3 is TGTGCCAGTAGTAATGTAGCGGGAGGGAGGAATACGCAGTATTTT. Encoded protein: CASSNVAGGRNTQYF. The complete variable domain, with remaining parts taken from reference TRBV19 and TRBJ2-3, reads DGGITQSPKYLFRKEGQNVTLSCEQNLNHDAMYWYRQDPGQGLRLIYYSQIVNDFQKGDIAEGYSVSREKKESFPLTVTSAQKNPTAFYLCASSNVAGGRNTQYFGPGTRLTVL.

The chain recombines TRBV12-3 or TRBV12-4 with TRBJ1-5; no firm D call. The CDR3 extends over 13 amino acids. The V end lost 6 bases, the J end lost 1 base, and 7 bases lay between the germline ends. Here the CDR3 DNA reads TGTGCCAGCAGCAAATTGAGCAATCAGCCCCAGCATTTT. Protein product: CASSKLSNQPQHF.

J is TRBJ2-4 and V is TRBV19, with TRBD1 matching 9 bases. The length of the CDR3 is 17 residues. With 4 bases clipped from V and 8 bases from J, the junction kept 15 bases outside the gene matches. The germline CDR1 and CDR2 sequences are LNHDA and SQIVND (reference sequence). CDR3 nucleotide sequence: TGTGCCAGTAGTAGTACCGGGACAGGGTTGGTAGTGGACATTCAGTACTTC. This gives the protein CASSSTGTGLVVDIQYF. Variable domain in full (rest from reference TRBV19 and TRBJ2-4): DGGITQSPKYLFRKEGQNVTLSCEQNLNHDAMYWYRQDPGQGLRLIYYSQIVNDFQKGDIAEGYSVSREKKESFPLTVTSAQKNPTAFYLCASSSTGTGLVVDIQYFGAGTRLSVL.

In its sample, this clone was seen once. CDR3 sequence reads: CASRDRHTGELFF. The CDR3 DNA sequence: TGTGCCAGCCGGGACAGACACACCGGGGAGCTGTTTTTT. The rearrangement links TRBV6-6 to TRBJ2-2; 7 bases agree with TRBD1. Germline loops: CDR1 MNHNY, CDR2 SVGAGI (reference sequence). The CDR3 sequence is 13 residues long. V was pared by 8 bases and J by 3 bases, with 3 bases of the junction left unmatched.

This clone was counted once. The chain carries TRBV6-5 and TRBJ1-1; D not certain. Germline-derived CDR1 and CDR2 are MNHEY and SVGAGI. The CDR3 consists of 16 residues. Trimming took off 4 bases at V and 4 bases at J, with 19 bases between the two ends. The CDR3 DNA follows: TGTGCCAGCAGTTGGGTCGGCGGGGTGAGGGCCACTGAAGCTTTCTTT. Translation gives CASSWVGGVRATEAFF.

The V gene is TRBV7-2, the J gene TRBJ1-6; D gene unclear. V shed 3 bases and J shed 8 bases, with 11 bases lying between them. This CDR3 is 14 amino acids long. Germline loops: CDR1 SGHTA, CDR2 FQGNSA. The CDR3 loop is CASSFPRRDSPLHF. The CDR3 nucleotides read TGTGCCAGCAGCTTCCCACGGCGGGATTCACCCCTCCACTTT.

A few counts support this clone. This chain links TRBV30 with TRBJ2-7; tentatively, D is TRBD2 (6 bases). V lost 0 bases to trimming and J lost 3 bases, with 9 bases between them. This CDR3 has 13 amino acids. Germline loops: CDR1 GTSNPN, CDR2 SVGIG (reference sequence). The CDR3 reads CAWSVWGVYEQYF. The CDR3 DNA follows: TGTGCCTGGAGTGTATGGGGGGTCTACGAGCAGTACTTC.

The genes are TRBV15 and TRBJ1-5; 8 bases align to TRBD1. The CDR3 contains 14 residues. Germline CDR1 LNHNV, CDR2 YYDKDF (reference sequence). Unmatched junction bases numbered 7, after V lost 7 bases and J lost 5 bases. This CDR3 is CATTQGQGYQPQHF. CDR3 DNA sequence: TGTGCCACCACTCAAGGACAGGGTTATCAGCCCCAGCATTTT.

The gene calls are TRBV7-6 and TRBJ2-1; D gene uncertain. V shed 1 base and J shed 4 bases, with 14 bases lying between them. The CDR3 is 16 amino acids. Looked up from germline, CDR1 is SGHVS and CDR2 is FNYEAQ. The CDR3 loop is CASSLGSRATYNEQFF. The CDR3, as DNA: TGTGCCAGCAGCTTAGGGAGCAGAGCCACATACAATGAGCAGTTCTTC.

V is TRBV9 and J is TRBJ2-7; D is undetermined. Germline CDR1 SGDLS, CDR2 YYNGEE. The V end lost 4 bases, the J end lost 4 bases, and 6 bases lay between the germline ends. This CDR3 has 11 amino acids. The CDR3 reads CASSLEYEQYF. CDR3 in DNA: TGTGCCAGCAGCCTTGAGTACGAGCAGTACTTC.

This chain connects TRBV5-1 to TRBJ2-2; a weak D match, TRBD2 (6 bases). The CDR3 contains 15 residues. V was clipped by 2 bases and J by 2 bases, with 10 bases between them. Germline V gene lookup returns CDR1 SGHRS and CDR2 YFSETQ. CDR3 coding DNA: TGCGCCAGCAGCTTAGCCGGGAGTAACACCGGGGAGCTGTTTTTT. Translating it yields CASSLAGSNTGELFF.

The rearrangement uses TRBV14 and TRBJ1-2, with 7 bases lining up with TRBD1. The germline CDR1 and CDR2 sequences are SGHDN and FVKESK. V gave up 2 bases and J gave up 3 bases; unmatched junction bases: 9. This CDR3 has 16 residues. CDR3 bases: TGTGCCAGCAGCCAATTCTCGGACAGGTCGTACTATGGCTACACCTTC. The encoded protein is CASSQFSDRSYYGYTF.

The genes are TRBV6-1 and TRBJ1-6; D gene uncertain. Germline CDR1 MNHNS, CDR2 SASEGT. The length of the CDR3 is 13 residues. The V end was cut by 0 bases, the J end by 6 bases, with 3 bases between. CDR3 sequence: CASSEASNSPLHF. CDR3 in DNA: TGTGCCAGCAGTGAAGCCAGTAATTCACCCCTCCACTTT.

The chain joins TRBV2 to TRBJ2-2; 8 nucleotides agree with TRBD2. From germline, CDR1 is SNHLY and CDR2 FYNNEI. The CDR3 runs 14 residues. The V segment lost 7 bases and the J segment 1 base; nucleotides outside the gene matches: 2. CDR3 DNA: TGTGCCAGCATGCTAGCGGGGAACACCGGGGAGCTGTTTTTT. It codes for CASMLAGNTGELFF. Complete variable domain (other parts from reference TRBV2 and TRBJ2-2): EPEVTQTPSHQVTQMGQEVILRCVPISNHLYFYWYRQILGQKVEFLVSFYNNEISEKSEIFDDQFSVERPDGSNFTLKIRSTKLEDSAMYFCASMLAGNTGELFFGEGSRLTVL.

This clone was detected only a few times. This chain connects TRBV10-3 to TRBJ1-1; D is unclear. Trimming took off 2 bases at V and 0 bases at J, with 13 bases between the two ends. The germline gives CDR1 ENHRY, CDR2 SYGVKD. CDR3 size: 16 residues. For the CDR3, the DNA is TGTGCCATCAGTGAGATCGGAGACCGATTGAACACTGAAGCTTTCTTT. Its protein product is CAISEIGDRLNTEAFF.

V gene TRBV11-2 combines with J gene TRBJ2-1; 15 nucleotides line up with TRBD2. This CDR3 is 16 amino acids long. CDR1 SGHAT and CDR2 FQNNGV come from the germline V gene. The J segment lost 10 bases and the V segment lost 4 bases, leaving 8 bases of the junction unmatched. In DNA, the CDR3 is TGTGCCAGCAGCTCTGGACTAGCGGGAGGGCCCAGCGAGCAGTTCTTC. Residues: CASSSGLAGGPSEQFF. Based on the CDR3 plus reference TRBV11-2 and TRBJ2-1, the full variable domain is EAGVAQSPRYKIIEKRQSVAFWCNPISGHATLYWYQQILGQGPKLLIQFQNNGVVDDSQLPKDRFSAERLKGVDSTLKIQPAKLEDSAVYLCASSSGLAGGPSEQFFGPGTRLTVL.

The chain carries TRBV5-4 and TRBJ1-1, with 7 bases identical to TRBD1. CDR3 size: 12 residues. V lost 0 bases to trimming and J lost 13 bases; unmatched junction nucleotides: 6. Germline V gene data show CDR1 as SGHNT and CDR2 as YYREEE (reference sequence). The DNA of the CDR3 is TGTGCCAGCAGCTTGGAAGGGGGCAATGGTTTCTTT. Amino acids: CASSLEGGNGFF.

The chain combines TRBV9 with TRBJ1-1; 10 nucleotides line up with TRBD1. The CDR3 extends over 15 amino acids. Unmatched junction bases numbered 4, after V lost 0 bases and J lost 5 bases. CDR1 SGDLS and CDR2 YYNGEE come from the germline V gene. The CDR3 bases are TGTGCCAGCAGCGTAGGGACAGGGGGGCAGACTGAAGCTTTCTTT. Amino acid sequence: CASSVGTGGQTEAFF.

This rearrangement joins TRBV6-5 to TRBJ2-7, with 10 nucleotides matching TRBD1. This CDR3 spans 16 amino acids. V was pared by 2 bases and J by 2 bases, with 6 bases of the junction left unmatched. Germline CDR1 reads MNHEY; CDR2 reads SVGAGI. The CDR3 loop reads CASSYLFGTGAYEQYF. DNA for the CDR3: TGTGCCAGCAGTTACCTCTTCGGGACAGGGGCCTACGAGCAGTACTTC.

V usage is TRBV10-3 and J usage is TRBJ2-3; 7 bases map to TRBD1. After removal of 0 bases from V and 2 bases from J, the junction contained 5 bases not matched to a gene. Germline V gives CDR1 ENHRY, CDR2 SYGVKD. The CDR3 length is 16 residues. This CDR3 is CAISESTGSTTDTQYF. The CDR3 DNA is TGTGCCATCAGTGAGTCGACAGGGTCAACCACAGATACGCAGTATTTT.

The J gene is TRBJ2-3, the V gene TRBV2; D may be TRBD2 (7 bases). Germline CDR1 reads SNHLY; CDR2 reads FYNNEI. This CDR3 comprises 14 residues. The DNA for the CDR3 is TGTGCAACCACACTAGGGGGGGTCACAGATACGCAGTATTTT. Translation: CATTLGGVTDTQYF.

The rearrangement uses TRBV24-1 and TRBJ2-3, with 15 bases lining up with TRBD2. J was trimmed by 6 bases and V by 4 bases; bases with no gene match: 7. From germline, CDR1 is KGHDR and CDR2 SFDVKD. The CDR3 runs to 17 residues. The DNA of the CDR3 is TGTGCCACCAGTGACCTGGGACTAGCGGGAGGTCGCGATACGCAGTATTTT. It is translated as CATSDLGLAGGRDTQYF.

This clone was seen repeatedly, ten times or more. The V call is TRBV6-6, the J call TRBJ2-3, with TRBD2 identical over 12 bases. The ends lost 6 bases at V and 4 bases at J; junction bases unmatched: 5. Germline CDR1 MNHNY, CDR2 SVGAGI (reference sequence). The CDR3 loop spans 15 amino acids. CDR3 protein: CASRTSGRSADTQYF. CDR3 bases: TGTGCCAGCAGGACTAGCGGGAGATCTGCAGATACGCAGTATTTT.

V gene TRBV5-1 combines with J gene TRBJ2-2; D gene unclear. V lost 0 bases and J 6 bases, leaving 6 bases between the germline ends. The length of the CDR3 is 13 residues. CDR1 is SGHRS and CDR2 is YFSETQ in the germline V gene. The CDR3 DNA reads TGCGCCAGCAGCTTGGTAGTCGCCGGGGAGCTGTTTTTT. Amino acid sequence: CASSLVVAGELFF.